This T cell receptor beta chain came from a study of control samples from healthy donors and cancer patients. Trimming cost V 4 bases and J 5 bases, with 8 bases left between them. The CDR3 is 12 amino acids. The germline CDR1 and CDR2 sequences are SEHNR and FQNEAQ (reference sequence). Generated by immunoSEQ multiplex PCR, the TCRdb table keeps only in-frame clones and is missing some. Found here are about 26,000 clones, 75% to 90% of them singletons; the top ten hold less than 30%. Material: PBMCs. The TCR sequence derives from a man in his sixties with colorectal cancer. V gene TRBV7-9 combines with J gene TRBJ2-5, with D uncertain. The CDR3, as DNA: TGTGCCAGCAGCTCACATTGGGAGACCCAGTACTTC. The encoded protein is CASSSHWETQYF.